The 26 T cell receptor beta chains reported below all come from one sample, sequenced in a study of vaccination and CD4 T cells after COVID-19. Indicated treatment: roughly 10-day PBMC culture with coronavirus spike peptide pools or control peptides (ViraFEST assay). Sequence data for DNA of cultured CD4+ T cells were generated by the Oncomine TCR Beta short-read assay. TCRdb ran MiXCR on the PCR reads and lists one entry per CDR3 protein. The sample lists roughly 20,000 distinct CDR3 sequences, less than 50% occurring once. These receptors' targets are unknown. The sample consisted of CD4+ T cells from blood, cultured in vitro. These receptors originate from a human donor who had recovered from COVID-19.

This clonotype was detected a few times. This chain joins TRBV6-1 and TRBJ1-6; D uncertain. The CDR3 has 14 amino acids. The V end lost 6 bases, the J end lost 4 bases, and 10 bases lay between the germline ends. CDR1 is MNHNS, CDR2 SASEGT, per germline. CDR3 bases: TGTGCCAGCAGCCGAATGCGTTATAATTCACCCCTCCACTTT. Translation gives CASSRMRYNSPLHF.

This clonotype was seen more than once but under ten times. This chain connects TRBV15 to TRBJ2-3; D may be TRBD1 (5 bases). The CDR3 is made up of 15 amino acids. The V and J ends lost 1 base and 1 base respectively, with 9 bases between them. The V gene's germline CDR1 is LNHNV and CDR2 YYDKDF (reference sequence). CDR3 protein: CATSRGGQGTDTQYF. For the CDR3, the DNA is TGTGCCACCAGCAGAGGGGGCCAGGGCACAGATACGCAGTATTTT.

This rearrangement joins TRBV2 to TRBJ1-1; D perhaps matches TRBD1 (6 bases). CDR3 length: 14 residues. Germline values: CDR1 SNHLY, CDR2 FYNNEI. Trimming shortened V by 8 bases and J by 5 bases, and 18 bases separated the two germline ends. The CDR3 reads CASEWIGGITEAFF. The CDR3 DNA reads as TGTGCCAGCGAATGGATCGGGGGCATTACTGAAGCTTTCTTT.

The CDR3 bases are TGTGCCAGCAGAAAAACAGGGGGGACTGAAGCTTTCTTT. This codes for CASRKTGGTEAFF. The chain uses TRBV7-9 and TRBJ1-1, with 8 positions matching TRBD1. Germline CDR1 is SEHNR and CDR2 is FQNEAQ (reference sequence). CDR3 size: 13 residues. V dropped 6 bases and J dropped 5; count of bases not matched to a gene: 5.

J is TRBJ2-1 and V is TRBV11-2, with TRBD2 as a possible D gene (5 bases). There are 12 residues in the CDR3. Per the germline V gene, CDR1 is SGHAT and CDR2 is FQNNGV. V dropped 5 bases and J dropped 7 bases, with 9 bases sitting between them. The CDR3 nucleotides read TGTGCCAGCAGCCAGGACTTAAATGAGCAGTTCTTC. Translated: CASSQDLNEQFF.

This chain links TRBV2 with TRBJ1-1, with D possibly being TRBD1 (5 bases). Germline V CDR1 and CDR2: SNHLY, FYNNEI. V was trimmed by 3 bases and J by 5 bases, leaving 16 bases between them. CDR3 length: 15 amino acids. The CDR3 region has the DNA TGTGCCAGCAGTGAGGGACCCAGGGCCGGGACTGAAGCTTTCTTT. It translates to CASSEGPRAGTEAFF.

This clonotype came up once. The CDR3 here is CASSRTSGFNEQFF. DNA of the CDR3: TGTGCCAGCAGCAGGACTAGCGGTTTCAATGAGCAGTTCTTC. V is TRBV7-9 and J is TRBJ2-1, with TRBD2 matching over 10 bases. V gave up 5 bases and J gave up 6 bases; unmatched junction bases: 4. The CDR3 is 14 amino acids. The germline CDR1 and CDR2 sequences are SEHNR and FQNEAQ (reference sequence).

On this clonotype itself: The conserved final phenylalanine or tryptophan is absent from the CDR3, which likely points to a read error. In nucleotides, the CDR3 is TGTGCCACCAGTGATACAGGATCGGGGGCAGGTGATGAAAAACTGTTTTTA. Encoded protein: CATSDTGSGAGDEKLFL. This sequence joins TRBV24-1 and TRBJ1-4, with a tentative D call TRBD1 (6 bases). Germline CDR1 reads KGHDR; CDR2 reads SFDVKD. The length of the CDR3 is 17 residues. Trimming cost V 3 bases and J 6 bases, with 19 bases left between them.

In this sample, this clonotype turned up a few times. The gene calls are TRBV19 and TRBJ2-1; D gene unclear. In germline, CDR1 is LNHDA, CDR2 SQIVND (reference sequence). V was pared by 5 bases and J by 10 bases, with 15 bases between. This CDR3 spans 13 amino acids. CDR3 nucleotides: TGTGCCAGTAGTTCTCACCAGCTCGGGGAGCAGTTCTTC. Protein sequence: CASSSHQLGEQFF.

The genes are TRBV6-1 and TRBJ1-4; no reliable D call. CDR3 size: 14 residues. V lost 5 bases, J lost 4 bases, and 11 bases lay in between. Germline V gene sequence: CDR1 MNHNS, CDR2 SASEGT. The chain's CDR3 is CASSRSSDNEKLFF. The CDR3 DNA reads as TGTGCCAGCAGTAGAAGCAGCGATAATGAAAAACTGTTTTTT.

The chain joins TRBV7-2 to TRBJ1-1; D perhaps matches TRBD1 (6 bases). The CDR3 consists of 14 residues. Per germline, CDR1 SGHTA and CDR2 FQGNSA. The V and J ends lost 4 bases and 4 bases respectively, with 13 bases between them. The CDR3 DNA is TGTGCCAGCAGCTCTAGGGGACACATCACTGAAGCTTTCTTT. This encodes CASSSRGHITEAFF.

The chain recombines TRBV6-5 with TRBJ2-5; D is perhaps TRBD2 (5 bases). The length of the CDR3 is 12 residues. V lost 4 bases to trimming and J lost 5 bases, with 8 bases between them. CDR1 is MNHEY and CDR2 is SVGAGI in the germline V gene. The chain's CDR3 is CASSWTGETQYF. The CDR3, as DNA: TGTGCCAGCAGTTGGACGGGGGAGACCCAGTACTTC.

The rearrangement joins TRBV20-1 to TRBJ2-1; possibly TRBD1 or TRBD2 for D (5 bases each). Germline assignment: CDR1 DFQATT and CDR2 SNEGSKA (reference sequence). V was shortened by 1 base and J by 4 bases, with 17 bases between the two germline ends. This CDR3 has 16 residues. The CDR3 DNA reads as TGCAGTGCTAGAGTAGGGACGCCGAAGACATACAATGAGCAGTTCTTC. Protein sequence: CSARVGTPKTYNEQFF.

This rearrangement joins TRBV20-1 to TRBJ2-3, with D hard to call. This CDR3 contains 14 residues. Germline assignment: CDR1 DFQATT and CDR2 SNEGSKA (reference sequence). V was pared by 1 base and J by 3 bases, with 11 bases between. The CDR3 sequence: CSARVLLFTDTQYF. DNA of the CDR3: TGCAGTGCTAGAGTCCTATTATTTACAGATACGCAGTATTTT.

The rearrangement joins TRBV5-4 to TRBJ2-7; perhaps TRBD2 as D (7 bases). Germline CDR1 SGHNT, CDR2 YYREEE (reference sequence). CDR3 size: 14 residues. Trimming took off 3 bases at V and 5 bases at J, with 15 bases between the two ends. CDR3 in DNA: TGTGCCAGCAGCTCAGGAGCGGGGACAAACGAGCAGTACTTC. This codes for CASSSGAGTNEQYF.

The V call is TRBV19, the J call TRBJ1-5; D is uncertain. The CDR3 runs to 15 residues. Trimming took 5 bases from V and 0 from J, leaving 11 bases between them. The germline V gene has CDR1 LNHDA and CDR2 SQIVND (reference sequence). CDR3 residues: CASSFLLSSNQPQHF. CDR3 bases: TGTGCCAGTAGTTTTCTGCTCAGTAGCAATCAGCCCCAGCATTTT. Variable domain in full (rest from reference TRBV19 and TRBJ1-5): DGGITQSPKYLFRKEGQNVTLSCEQNLNHDAMYWYRQDPGQGLRLIYYSQIVNDFQKGDIAEGYSVSREKKESFPLTVTSAQKNPTAFYLCASSFLLSSNQPQHFGDGTRLSIL.

This clonotype was counted a few times. The chain combines TRBV7-9 with TRBJ2-7; 7 bases agree with TRBD1. Germline values: CDR1 SEHNR, CDR2 FQNEAQ (reference sequence). The CDR3 is 15 amino acids. J gave up 4 bases and V 5 bases, and 11 bases lay outside the gene matches. In DNA form, the CDR3 reads TGTGCCAGCAGCGTCTCGGGACAGCTCTATTACGAGCAGTACTTC. It encodes CASSVSGQLYYEQYF.

This chain uses TRBV28 with TRBJ1-1; a weak D match, TRBD1 (5 bases). The ends were cut back, 3 bases at V and 7 bases at J, with 9 bases in the middle. The CDR3 spans 12 residues. Germline V gene data show CDR1 as MDHEN and CDR2 as SYDVKM. The DNA for the CDR3 is TGTGCCAGCAGTTTCGGGGGGTTTGAAGCTTTCTTT. It codes for CASSFGGFEAFF.

The chain joins TRBV6-1 to TRBJ2-7; 7 bases are a match to TRBD1. The V gene end was trimmed by 1 base and the J gene end by 4 bases; junction bases not matched to a gene: 1. The CDR3 is 13 amino acids. Germline V gene sequence: CDR1 MNHNS, CDR2 SASEGT. The CDR3 region has the DNA TGTGCCAGCAGTGAAGAGACAGGGTACGAGCAGTACTTC. Protein product: CASSEETGYEQYF.

The chain links TRBV12-3 or TRBV12-4 to TRBJ2-2, with D uncertain. The V gene lost 6 bases and the J gene lost 3 bases, with 14 bases spanning the gap. The CDR3 length is 15 residues. For the CDR3, the DNA is TGTGCCAGCAGCCCGGTAATGGGGTACACCGGGGAGCTGTTTTTT. Amino acid sequence: CASSPVMGYTGELFF.

In DNA form, the CDR3 reads TGTGCCAGTAGTGAGGGACAGCGACTTACCTATGGCTACACCTTC. Protein sequence: CASSEGQRLTYGYTF. The rearrangement links TRBV19 to TRBJ1-2; 7 positions match TRBD1. The CDR3 is 15 residues long. Germline trimming cut 5 bases from V and 4 bases from J; bases unmatched to any gene: 10. Per germline, CDR1 LNHDA and CDR2 SQIVND (reference sequence). Based on the CDR3 plus reference TRBV19 and TRBJ1-2, the full variable domain is DGGITQSPKYLFRKEGQNVTLSCEQNLNHDAMYWYRQDPGQGLRLIYYSQIVNDFQKGDIAEGYSVSREKKESFPLTVTSAQKNPTAFYLCASSEGQRLTYGYTFGSGTRLTVV.

The CDR3 reads CASNRGPGTEAFF. The DNA for the CDR3 is TGTGCCAGTAACCGGGGCCCCGGCACTGAAGCTTTCTTT. V usage is TRBV6-1 and J usage is TRBJ1-1; tentatively, D is TRBD1 (5 bases). The germline V gene encodes CDR1 MNHNS and CDR2 SASEGT. V was trimmed by 9 bases and J by 4 bases, leaving 15 bases between them. The CDR3 has 13 residues.

This clonotype was seen a few times. The V and J genes are TRBV28 and TRBJ1-1; perhaps TRBD1 as D (6 bases). CDR1 and CDR2 from the germline V gene are MDHEN and SYDVKM. The V end was cut by 3 bases, the J end by 11 bases, with 13 bases between. This CDR3 contains 12 residues. CDR3 sequence (DNA): TGTGCCAGCAGTTTCCGGGGGCGCGGGGCTTTCTTT. This encodes CASSFRGRGAFF.

The chain couples TRBV27 to TRBJ1-2; D uncertain. Trimming took 5 bases from V and 7 from J, leaving 14 bases between them. In germline, CDR1 is MNHEY, CDR2 SMNVEV (reference sequence). The CDR3 runs 13 residues. CDR3 loop: CASSHDLGSGYTF. CDR3 DNA sequence: TGTGCCAGCAGTCACGACCTAGGCTCTGGCTACACCTTC.

J is TRBJ2-4 and V is TRBV20-1, with D perhaps TRBD1 or TRBD2 (5 bases each). This CDR3 has 15 amino acids. CDR1 is DFQATT, CDR2 SNEGSKA, per germline (reference sequence). The V gene lost 0 bases and the J gene lost 3 bases, with 12 bases spanning the gap. CDR3 DNA sequence: TGCAGTGCTAGAGAGGGGGTCCCAGACAAAAACATTCAGTACTTC. As protein: CSAREGVPDKNIQYF.

The gene calls are TRBV5-5 and TRBJ1-2; 8 bases are shared with TRBD1. The V and J ends lost 4 bases and 7 bases, in that order; junction bases with no gene match: 15. The length of the CDR3 is 16 residues. Germline lookup yields CDR1 SGHKS and CDR2 YYEKEE (reference sequence). The DNA of the CDR3 is TGTGCCAGCAGCACGGCCCCGACAGGGGAGGGCGGTGGCTACACCTTC. This gives the protein CASSTAPTGEGGGYTF.